Below, 29 T cell receptor beta chains from the same sample are listed, as sequenced in a study of control samples from healthy donors and cancer patients. Assay: immunoSEQ multiplex PCR; the TCRdb copy retains only in-frame clones and omits some. Among about 130,000 clones listed, approximately 92% were seen once. Source material: PBMCs. The receptors stem from a man older than 75 with head and neck cancer.

The gene calls are TRBV7-7 and TRBJ2-5; TRBD2 matches 11 bases. Trimming at V came to 6 bases and at J to 0 bases, leaving 3 bases not matched to a gene. In germline, CDR1 is SSHAT, CDR2 FNYEAQ (reference sequence). This CDR3 is built from 15 residues. The CDR3 sequence is CASRASGGYQETQYF. CDR3 coding DNA: TGTGCCAGCAGGGCTAGCGGGGGGTACCAAGAGACCCAGTACTTC.

This chain joins TRBV6-1 and TRBJ1-1; tentative D call: TRBD1 (5 bases). The CDR3 spans 14 residues. V lost 3 bases to trimming and J lost 4 bases, with 12 bases between them. Germline CDR1 MNHNS, CDR2 SASEGT. This CDR3 reads CASSDLGRSTEAFF. Here the CDR3 DNA reads TGTGCCAGCAGTGATTTGGGACGGAGCACTGAAGCTTTCTTT.

The chain employs TRBV9 and TRBJ2-3; D is unclear. The CDR3 extends over 15 amino acids. Trimming removed 4 bases from V and 1 base from J, with 13 bases in between. Germline V CDR1 and CDR2: SGDLS, YYNGEE. The CDR3 DNA is TGTGCCAGCAGCCCCGGATCGGCAGGCACAGATACGCAGTATTTT. Protein: CASSPGSAGTDTQYF.

This clone occurred once. The gene calls are TRBV5-6 and TRBJ1-1; D uncertain. Germline CDR1 and CDR2: SGHDT and YYEEEE. Between the trimmed V and J ends, which lost 2 bases and 6 bases, there was a span of 8 bases. The CDR3 is 12 amino acids. CDR3 sequence (DNA): TGTGCCAGCAGCTTAAACAGCGCTGAAGCTTTCTTT. Its protein is CASSLNSAEAFF. The full variable domain, completed using reference TRBV5-6 and TRBJ1-1, is DAGVTQSPTHLIKTRGQQVTLRCSPKSGHDTVSWYQQALGQGPQFIFQYYEEEERQRGNFPDRFSGHQFPNYSSELNVNALLLGDSALYLCASSLNSAEAFFGQGTRLTVV.

The V and J genes are TRBV6-6 and TRBJ1-1; 7 bases align to TRBD1. V trimming: 3 bases; J trimming: 3 bases; junction bases outside the gene matches: 7. Per the germline V gene, CDR1 is MNHNY and CDR2 is SVGAGI (reference sequence). The CDR3 covers 15 residues. As DNA, the CDR3 is TGTGCCAGCAGTTATGGAGACAGGGTGCACACTGAAGCTTTCTTT. It yields the protein CASSYGDRVHTEAFF.

CDR3 bases: TGTGCCAGTAGCGAGACAGGGGGCAATGAGCAGTTCTTC. The encoded protein is CASSETGGNEQFF. The chain couples TRBV19 to TRBJ2-1, with 9 bases aligning to TRBD1. This CDR3 has 13 residues. Germline V CDR1 and CDR2: LNHDA, SQIVND (reference sequence). Trimming removed 6 bases from V and 6 bases from J; junction bases left unmatched: 3. Together with reference TRBV19 and TRBJ2-1, the CDR3 gives the full variable domain: DGGITQSPKYLFRKEGQNVTLSCEQNLNHDAMYWYRQDPGQGLRLIYYSQIVNDFQKGDIAEGYSVSREKKESFPLTVTSAQKNPTAFYLCASSETGGNEQFFGPGTRLTVL.

V gene TRBV6-6 combines with J gene TRBJ1-1; TRBD1 aligns across 8 bases. J lost 4 bases, V lost 4 bases, and 5 bases had no gene match. CDR1 is MNHNY, CDR2 SVGAGI, per germline (reference sequence). The CDR3 is made up of 14 amino acids. CDR3 protein: CASSFDRGITEAFF. Written as DNA, the CDR3 is TGTGCCAGCAGTTTCGACAGGGGAATCACTGAAGCTTTCTTT.

The J gene is TRBJ1-1, the V gene TRBV3-1 (or the pseudogene TRBV3-2); D is possibly TRBD1 (6 bases). Trimming stripped 5 bases from V and 8 bases from J, with 21 bases between. Germline V gives CDR1 LGHDT, CDR2 YNNKEL (reference sequence). This CDR3 has 15 amino acids. The CDR3 here is CASSSPRGYREEAFF. In DNA, the CDR3 is TGTGCCAGCAGCTCACCAAGGGGGTACAGGGAGGAAGCTTTCTTT.

J is TRBJ1-3 and V is TRBV7-6, with 8 bases fitting TRBD1. Losses at the gene ends were 5 bases for V and 7 bases for J; bases not matched to a gene: 10. Per germline, CDR1 SGHVS and CDR2 FNYEAQ. The CDR3 has 15 residues. The chain's CDR3 is CASSNQGAQGNTIYF. The CDR3 region has the DNA TGTGCCAGCAGCAATCAGGGGGCGCAGGGGAACACCATATATTTT.

The V call is TRBV19, the J call TRBJ2-1; TRBD2 matches 8 bases. The CDR3 runs 16 residues. Per the germline V gene, CDR1 is LNHDA and CDR2 is SQIVND (reference sequence). V lost 3 bases, J lost 5 bases, and 9 bases stayed unmatched. CDR3 residues: CASSIAGGRRNNEQFF. For the CDR3, the DNA is TGTGCCAGTAGTATTGCGGGCGGGAGGAGAAACAATGAGCAGTTCTTC.

This chain joins TRBV30 and TRBJ2-4, with D maybe TRBD2 (5 bases). There are 14 residues in the CDR3. Germline CDR1 and CDR2: GTSNPN and SVGIG (reference sequence). Trimming removed 2 bases at V and 6 bases at J, with 14 bases between. CDR3 amino acids: CAWSPDSLRNIQYF. DNA of the CDR3: TGTGCCTGGAGTCCGGACTCGTTGAGAAACATTCAGTACTTC.

The chain employs TRBV4-3 and TRBJ1-2, with 10 positions matching TRBD1. With 4 bases clipped from V and 6 bases from J, the junction kept 11 bases outside the gene matches. Looked up from germline, CDR1 is LGHNA and CDR2 is YSLEER. The CDR3 has 16 residues. The CDR3 region has the DNA TGCGCCAGCAGCCGGCTCCGGGACAGGGGCTTCAATGGCTACACCTTC. It is translated as CASSRLRDRGFNGYTF.

The chain couples TRBV27 to TRBJ1-1; D perhaps matches TRBD1 (5 bases). This CDR3 has 14 residues. V was pared by 0 bases and J by 9 bases, with 14 bases between. Germline V gene sequence: CDR1 MNHEY, CDR2 SMNVEV (reference sequence). CDR3 residues: CASSLSRPGGKAFF. Written as DNA, the CDR3 is TGTGCCAGCAGTTTATCCCGACCGGGGGGGAAAGCTTTCTTT.

The count of this clone is one. The rearrangement links TRBV25-1 to TRBJ2-3, with D hard to call. The CDR3 runs 11 residues. The V and J ends lost 4 bases and 4 bases respectively, with 3 bases between them. Germline V CDR1 and CDR2: MGHDK, SYGVNS. The CDR3 sequence: CASSGADTQYF. The CDR3 DNA reads TGTGCCAGCAGTGGGGCAGATACGCAGTATTTT.

The chain employs TRBV12-3 or TRBV12-4 and TRBJ1-2, with D maybe TRBD1 (5 bases). CDR3 length: 13 amino acids. V lost 6 bases and J lost 5, with 13 bases in between. In DNA, the CDR3 is TGTGCCAGCAGCTTACCCGGGGGATATGGCTACACCTTC. Its translation is CASSLPGGYGYTF.

The V gene is TRBV28, the J gene TRBJ2-2; TRBD2 aligns across 9 bases. Germline V gene data show CDR1 as MDHEN and CDR2 as SYDVKM. There are 14 residues in the CDR3. V lost 10 bases to trimming and J lost 1 base; unmatched junction nucleotides: 4. Here the CDR3 reads CATSAGGNTGELFF. The CDR3 bases are TGTGCCACCTCAGCGGGAGGGAACACCGGGGAGCTGTTTTTT. Supplemented by reference TRBV28 and TRBJ2-2, the full variable domain reads DVKVTQSSRYLVKRTGEKVFLECVQDMDHENMFWYRQDPGLGLRLIYFSYDVKMKEKGDIPEGYSVSREKKERFSLILESASTNQTSMYLCATSAGGNTGELFFGEGSRLTVL.

The chain carries TRBV20-1 and TRBJ1-2; TRBD1 agrees at 7 bases. V was clipped by 3 bases and J by 5 bases; unmatched bases: 6. CDR1 and CDR2 from the germline V gene are DFQATT and SNEGSKA (reference sequence). CDR3 size: 13 residues. CDR3 in amino acids: CSASLTGTYGYTF. The CDR3 coding sequence is TGCAGTGCTAGTCTGACAGGGACTTATGGCTACACCTTC.

V is TRBV11-2 and J is TRBJ2-5; no clear D gene. The CDR3 sequence is 14 residues long. V was clipped by 3 bases and J by 3 bases, with 11 bases between them. The V gene's germline CDR1 is SGHAT and CDR2 FQNNGV. This CDR3 reads CASSFLGREETQYF. CDR3 DNA sequence: TGTGCCAGCAGCTTCCTCGGACGGGAAGAGACCCAGTACTTC.

The gene calls are TRBV7-9 and TRBJ2-7; no reliable D call. This CDR3 contains 13 residues. V shed 7 bases and J shed 2 bases, with 12 bases lying between them. The V gene's germline CDR1 is SEHNR and CDR2 FQNEAQ (reference sequence). CDR3 bases: TGTGCCAGCACCCTGAAGCCCCCCTACGAGCAGTACTTC. Its protein is CASTLKPPYEQYF.

The V and J genes are TRBV5-1 and TRBJ1-1; the D is unclear. This CDR3 spans 13 amino acids. V gave up 1 base and J gave up 1 base, with 5 bases separating them. From germline, CDR1 is SGHRS and CDR2 YFSETQ. The CDR3, as DNA: TGCGCCAGCAGCTTGCAATCGAACACTGAAGCTTTCTTT. Residues: CASSLQSNTEAFF.

The CDR3 loop reads CASSDRYNSPLHF. The CDR3 DNA sequence: TGTGCCAGTAGCGACAGGTATAATTCACCCCTCCACTTT. V and J are TRBV19 and TRBJ1-6, with a tentative D call TRBD1 (6 bases). Trimming removed 6 bases from V and 4 bases from J, with 7 bases in between. This CDR3 comprises 13 residues. CDR1 LNHDA and CDR2 SQIVND come from the germline V gene (reference sequence).

This clone was picked up a small number of times. The rearrangement joins TRBV5-4 to TRBJ1-5; perhaps TRBD1 as D (5 bases). There are 14 residues in the CDR3. Germline CDR1 reads SGHNT; CDR2 reads YYREEE (reference sequence). V lost 4 bases and J 3 bases, leaving 11 bases between the germline ends. DNA of the CDR3: TGTGCCAGCAGCCCGGGACGGAACAATCAGCCCCAGCATTTT. Residues: CASSPGRNNQPQHF.

The J gene is TRBJ1-2, the V gene TRBV2; possibly TRBD1 for D (5 bases). Germline values: CDR1 SNHLY, CDR2 FYNNEI. The length of the CDR3 is 13 residues. V lost 3 bases to trimming and J lost 7 bases, with 12 bases between them. The CDR3, as DNA: TGTGCCAGCAGTGACGGGGCCCGGGTTGGCTACACCTTC. Translating gives CASSDGARVGYTF.

As DNA, the CDR3 is TGTGCCCACGGCAGGCAGGGGGCATACTACGAGCAGTACTTC. It yields the protein CAHGRQGAYYEQYF. The chain carries TRBV21-1 and TRBJ2-7; no DNA check was done on the table's D call, TRBD1. TRBV21-1 counts as a pseudogene. The CDR3 sequence is 14 residues long.

This clone was seen only once. The CDR3 region has the DNA TGCGCCAGCAGCTTATCTCAGGGGCGCACAGATACGCAGTATTTT. This codes for CASSLSQGRTDTQYF. The rearrangement joins TRBV5-1 to TRBJ2-3, with D tentatively TRBD1 (6 bases). The CDR3 sequence is 15 residues long. Deletions cut 2 bases from V and 1 base from J, with 11 bases between. Per the germline V gene, CDR1 is SGHRS and CDR2 is YFSETQ.

The V gene is TRBV27, the J gene TRBJ2-5; TRBD2 agrees at 11 bases. CDR3 length equals 14 residues. Germline-derived CDR1 and CDR2 are MNHEY and SMNVEV (reference sequence). V lost 5 bases, J lost 2 bases, and 1 base stayed unmatched. The CDR3 spells CASSTSGGQETQYF. DNA of the CDR3: TGTGCCAGCAGTACTAGCGGGGGACAAGAGACCCAGTACTTC.

This clone was seen only once. Here the CDR3 DNA reads TGCGCCAGCAGCCAAGATACGCGGGGGGGCGTGCACACCGGGGAGCTGTTTTTT. It specifies CASSQDTRGGVHTGELFF. The chain uses TRBV4-1 and TRBJ2-2; TRBD2 matches 9 bases. The CDR3 extends over 18 amino acids. Losses at the gene ends were 0 bases for V and 3 bases for J; bases not matched to a gene: 8. Germline assignment: CDR1 MGHRA and CDR2 YSYEKL.

The chain couples TRBV5-1 to TRBJ2-3, with D tentatively TRBD2 (6 bases). Germline loops: CDR1 SGHRS, CDR2 YFSETQ. CDR3 length: 16 amino acids. The ends were cut back, 0 bases at V and 4 bases at J, with 15 bases in the middle. In DNA, the CDR3 is TGCGCCAGCAGCTTGGCTTTGTTAGGAGGGGCAGATACGCAGTATTTT. Its translation: CASSLALLGGADTQYF.

The chain links TRBV19 to TRBJ2-1; D possibly corresponds to TRBD2 (6 bases). Germline CDR1 is LNHDA and CDR2 is SQIVND (reference sequence). V was trimmed by 3 bases and J by 6 bases, leaving 15 bases between them. The CDR3 has 15 amino acids. The CDR3 DNA is TGTGCCAGTAGTATTTCGGCGGGACCGATCAATGAGCAGTTCTTC. Protein product: CASSISAGPINEQFF.